Below, 26 T cell receptor beta chains from the same sample are listed, as sequenced in a study of blood T cell repertoires in COVID-19. Sequencing used immunoSEQ multiplex PCR; TCRdb keeps in-frame clones, though not all of them. The top ten clones hold about 30% of a sample with about 74,000 clones, roughly 87% of them seen once. Sequenced: peripheral blood. The receptors originated from an elderly woman with active or convalescent COVID-19.

This rearrangement joins TRBV30 to TRBJ2-7; TRBD1 matches 7 bases. Germline CDR1 and CDR2: GTSNPN and SVGIG (reference sequence). V shed 0 bases and J 4 bases; nucleotides not matched to a gene: 6. CDR3 length equals 14 residues. For the CDR3, the DNA is TGTGCCTGGAGTGTGGGGACAGAAACTTACGAGCAGTACTTC. This sequence encodes CAWSVGTETYEQYF. The whole variable domain, remainder taken from reference TRBV30 and TRBJ2-7, is SQTIHQWPATLVQPVGSPLSLECTVEGTSNPNLYWYRQAAGRGLQLLFYSVGIGQISSEVPQNLSASRPQDRQFILSSKKLLLSDSGFYLCAWSVGTETYEQYFGPGTRLTVT.

The chain employs TRBV30 and TRBJ2-7, with no clear D. V was shortened by 0 bases and J by 2 bases, with 11 bases between the two germline ends. Germline V gene lookup returns CDR1 GTSNPN and CDR2 SVGIG (reference sequence). This CDR3 has 14 amino acids. CDR3 sequence: CAWSVGVSPYEQYF. CDR3 coding DNA: TGTGCCTGGAGTGTAGGAGTCTCTCCCTACGAGCAGTACTTC.

The rearrangement uses TRBV19 and TRBJ2-2; no clear D gene. Germline lookup yields CDR1 LNHDA and CDR2 SQIVND (reference sequence). V was trimmed by 0 bases and J by 4 bases, leaving 18 bases between them. The CDR3 spans 18 residues. The CDR3 DNA reads as TGTGCCAGTAGTATAGATCCGCCTAGTTTGAGCGCCACCGGGGAGCTGTTTTTT. Translating it yields CASSIDPPSLSATGELFF.

The rearrangement links TRBV11-2 to TRBJ2-5; D call uncertain. V lost 0 bases and J 9 bases, leaving 5 bases between the germline ends. The CDR3 consists of 11 residues. Germline CDR1 reads SGHAT; CDR2 reads FQNNGV. The CDR3 DNA follows: TGTGCCAGCAGCTTAGACACGGCCCAGTACTTC. It translates to CASSLDTAQYF.

The chain employs TRBV5-1 and TRBJ2-4; D is possibly TRBD1 (5 bases). Germline V gene lookup returns CDR1 SGHRS and CDR2 YFSETQ. The CDR3 consists of 13 residues. The V end was cut by 2 bases, the J end by 5 bases, with 8 bases between. The CDR3, as DNA: TGCGCCAGCAGCTTTGACAGCCAAAACATTCAGTACTTC. Amino acids: CASSFDSQNIQYF.

This clone was detected a few times. This sequence joins TRBV30 and TRBJ1-1, with D hard to call. CDR3 length: 12 amino acids. CDR1 and CDR2 from the germline V gene are GTSNPN and SVGIG (reference sequence). Trimming left V 4 bases short and J 11 bases short, with 17 bases between. CDR3 in amino acids: CAWIWQRRAAFF. Written as DNA, the CDR3 is TGTGCCTGGATTTGGCAGAGGCGGGCGGCTTTCTTT.

This chain connects TRBV9 to TRBJ2-3; 9 bases are shared with TRBD2. CDR1 is SGDLS, CDR2 YYNGEE, per germline. V shed 2 bases and J 5 bases; nucleotides not matched to a gene: 6. The CDR3 contains 15 residues. In nucleotides, the CDR3 is TGTGCCAGCAGCGTCTCTAGCGGGGTGAGAGATACGCAGTATTTT. Encoded protein: CASSVSSGVRDTQYF. The whole variable domain, remainder taken from reference TRBV9 and TRBJ2-3, is DSGVTQTPKHLITATGQRVTLRCSPRSGDLSVYWYQQSLDQGLQFLIQYYNGEERAKGNILERFSAQQFPDLHSELNLSSLELGDSALYFCASSVSSGVRDTQYFGPGTRLTVL.

The chain is built from TRBV5-1 and TRBJ1-2, with 10 bases aligning to TRBD1. CDR3 length: 13 residues. Germline V gives CDR1 SGHRS, CDR2 YFSETQ. The V segment lost 0 bases and the J segment 13 bases; nucleotides outside the gene matches: 6. The CDR3 loop reads CASSLAGQGVPTF. CDR3 bases: TGCGCCAGCAGCTTGGCCGGACAGGGGGTACCCACCTTC.

The genes are TRBV11-3 and TRBJ1-6; D is uncertain. The CDR3 contains 13 residues. V was shortened by 3 bases and J by 8 bases, with 8 bases between the two germline ends. Germline CDR1 and CDR2: SGHNT and YENEEA. CDR3 amino acids: CASSFMRDSPLHF. The CDR3 DNA follows: TGTGCCAGCAGCTTCATGAGAGATTCACCCCTCCACTTT. The variable domain in full, completed from reference TRBV11-3 and TRBJ1-6, reads EAGVVQSPRYKIIEKKQPVAFWCNPISGHNTLYWYLQNLGQGPELLIRYENEEAVDDSQLPKDRFSAERLKGVDSTLKIQPAELGDSAVYLCASSFMRDSPLHFGNGTRLTVT.

The chain recombines TRBV15 with TRBJ1-1; D is undetermined. CDR3 length equals 13 residues. The germline gives CDR1 LNHNV, CDR2 YYDKDF (reference sequence). Trimming stripped 5 bases from V and 2 bases from J, with 9 bases between. The chain's CDR3 is CATSLPRNTEAFF. CDR3 DNA sequence: TGTGCCACCAGCCTTCCGAGAAACACTGAAGCTTTCTTT.

This chain joins TRBV2 and TRBJ1-4; the D gene is possibly TRBD1 (6 bases). The germline CDR1 and CDR2 sequences are SNHLY and FYNNEI. Trimming took 7 bases from V and 8 from J, leaving 14 bases between them. This CDR3 spans 13 amino acids. The CDR3 DNA follows: TGTGCCAGCAACAGGGAAGTACGGGAAAAACTGTTTTTT. Translation: CASNREVREKLFF.

This clone came up once. The rearrangement joins TRBV5-4 to TRBJ2-5; perhaps TRBD2 as D (5 bases). The length of the CDR3 is 14 residues. Between the trimmed V and J ends, which lost 0 bases and 4 bases, there was a span of 10 bases. Germline V gives CDR1 SGHNT, CDR2 YYREEE (reference sequence). The CDR3, as DNA: TGTGCCAGCAGCTTGGAGGGAGACATAGAGACCCAGTACTTC. Translation: CASSLEGDIETQYF. Filled out from reference TRBV5-4 and TRBJ2-5, the complete variable domain reads ETGVTQSPTHLIKTRGQQVTLRCSSQSGHNTVSWYQQALGQGPQFIFQYYREEENGRGNFPPRFSGLQFPNYSSELNVNALELDDSALYLCASSLEGDIETQYFGPGTRLLVL.

The chain has TRBV19 and TRBJ2-3; weak D call: TRBD1 (6 bases). Trimming pared 6 bases from V and 4 bases from J, leaving 14 bases between. Germline V gene data show CDR1 as LNHDA and CDR2 as SQIVND (reference sequence). This CDR3 is built from 14 residues. The chain's CDR3 is CASRDGGIADTQYF. CDR3 DNA: TGTGCCAGTAGGGATGGGGGCATTGCAGATACGCAGTATTTT.

CDR3 nucleotide sequence: TGCGCCAGCAGCTTGGGAGATAGAAACAATGAGCAGTTCTTC. The encoded protein is CASSLGDRNNEQFF. The chain recombines TRBV5-1 with TRBJ2-1; D is ambiguous. The CDR3 has 14 amino acids. Deletions cut 0 bases from V and 5 bases from J, with 9 bases between. Per germline, CDR1 SGHRS and CDR2 YFSETQ. The variable domain in full, completed from reference TRBV5-1 and TRBJ2-1, reads KAGVTQTPRYLIKTRGQQVTLSCSPISGHRSVSWYQQTPGQGLQFLFEYFSETQRNKGNFPGRFSGRQFSNSRSEMNVSTLELGDSALYLCASSLGDRNNEQFFGPGTRLTVL.

The chain joins TRBV9 to TRBJ2-5; 10 bases line up with TRBD2. The CDR3 totals 16 residues. Looked up from germline, CDR1 is SGDLS and CDR2 is YYNGEE. V lost 0 bases and J lost 2; bases outside the gene matches: 4. In DNA form, the CDR3 reads TGTGCCAGCAGCGTAGGCCTAGCGGGGGCACAAGAGACCCAGTACTTC. It specifies CASSVGLAGAQETQYF.

This chain joins TRBV19 and TRBJ2-1, with 10 nucleotides matching TRBD1. The junction had 4 bases not matched to a gene; V was cut back by 5 bases and J by 3 bases. The CDR3 has 15 residues. Germline CDR1 LNHDA, CDR2 SQIVND (reference sequence). Here the CDR3 reads CASSVDRGLYNEQFF. DNA for the CDR3: TGTGCCAGTAGTGTCGACAGGGGGCTCTACAATGAGCAGTTCTTC.

The rearrangement links TRBV6-5 to TRBJ1-1; TRBD1 matches at 7 bases. V lost 7 bases and J lost 2; bases outside the gene matches: 7. This CDR3 is built from 14 residues. Germline V gene sequence: CDR1 MNHEY, CDR2 SVGAGI. CDR3 sequence reads: CASTMTGINTEAFF. CDR3 bases: TGTGCCAGCACCATGACAGGGATTAACACTGAAGCTTTCTTT.

This clone was seen once. The gene calls are TRBV14 and TRBJ1-2; 7 positions match TRBD1. This CDR3 has 15 residues. CDR1 is SGHDN and CDR2 is FVKESK in the germline V gene. The J segment lost 5 bases and the V segment lost 2 bases, leaving 8 bases of the junction unmatched. CDR3 sequence reads: CASSQIGQVYYGYTF. The CDR3 nucleotides are TGTGCCAGCAGCCAAATAGGACAGGTCTATTATGGCTACACCTTC.

CDR3 sequence (DNA): TGTGCCAGTAGTACGCCTGGGACAGGGTCCACCGGGGAGCTGTTTTTT. Its translation is CASSTPGTGSTGELFF. V gene TRBV19 combines with J gene TRBJ2-2; 9 positions match TRBD1. The germline gives CDR1 LNHDA, CDR2 SQIVND (reference sequence). V was clipped by 4 bases and J by 4 bases; unmatched bases: 7. The CDR3 runs to 16 residues.

The chain couples TRBV5-1 to TRBJ1-2, with TRBD1 matching over 8 bases. CDR3 length: 14 amino acids. Germline CDR1 SGHRS, CDR2 YFSETQ. The V segment lost 0 bases and the J segment 8 bases; nucleotides outside the gene matches: 6. CDR3 amino acids: CASSLVGQGIGYTF. Written as DNA, the CDR3 is TGCGCCAGCAGCTTGGTAGGACAGGGAATCGGCTACACCTTC.

The chain joins TRBV14 to TRBJ2-2; possibly TRBD1 for D (6 bases). The CDR3 is 18 amino acids. Trimming stripped 0 bases from V and 6 bases from J, with 20 bases between. Germline CDR1 SGHDN, CDR2 FVKESK. For the CDR3, the DNA is TGTGCCAGCAGCCAAGAGGGCAGGGGAATGATAGGCGCCGGGGAGCTGTTTTTT. It yields the protein CASSQEGRGMIGAGELFF. Looking up the rest from reference TRBV14 and TRBJ2-2 gives the full variable domain: EAGVTQFPSHSVIEKGQTVTLRCDPISGHDNLYWYRRVMGKEIKFLLHFVKESKQDESGMPNNRFLAERTGGTYSTLKVQPAELEDSGVYFCASSQEGRGMIGAGELFFGEGSRLTVL.

In nucleotides, the CDR3 is TGTGCCAGCAGCCGGACAGCCCTATACACTGAAGCTTTCTTT. Encoded protein: CASSRTALYTEAFF. The chain couples TRBV5-5 to TRBJ1-1; TRBD1 is a possible D gene (6 bases). The CDR3 extends over 14 amino acids. The V gene lost 4 bases and the J gene lost 3 bases, with 13 bases spanning the gap. CDR1 SGHKS and CDR2 YYEKEE come from the germline V gene (reference sequence).

V is TRBV6-5 and J is TRBJ2-5; 15 bases match TRBD2. Germline lookup yields CDR1 MNHEY and CDR2 SVGAGI. The junction had 4 bases not matched to a gene; V was cut back by 2 bases and J by 6 bases. This CDR3 has 16 residues. The chain's CDR3 is CASSYIGTSGGKTQYF. The CDR3 DNA reads TGTGCCAGCAGTTACATAGGGACTAGCGGGGGGAAGACCCAGTACTTC.

The genes are TRBV29-1 and TRBJ1-2; D possibly corresponds to TRBD1 (6 bases). Germline V gene lookup returns CDR1 SQVTM and CDR2 ANQGSEA. CDR3 length: 13 residues. With 4 bases removed from V and 4 bases from J, the gap between germline ends came to 13 bases. The CDR3 spells CSVGRTAAYGYTF. CDR3 nucleotides: TGCAGCGTTGGCCGGACAGCCGCCTATGGCTACACCTTC.

This clone turned up a few times. The genes are TRBV21-1 and TRBJ2-7; the table's TRBD2 call for D was not verified on the DNA. TRBV21-1 is noted as a pseudogene. This CDR3 contains 15 residues. The CDR3 spells CASSKVKTSSYEQYF. The CDR3 DNA sequence: TGTGCCAGCAGCAAAGTCAAAACTAGTTCCTACGAGCAGTACTTC.

Note on this clone: The germline gene is not matched at one end of the junction; a read error may be the cause. V and J are TRBV28 and TRBJ2-7; D is possibly TRBD2 (6 bases). CDR3 length: 13 residues. Per germline, CDR1 MDHEN and CDR2 SYDVKM. The DNA of the CDR3 is TGTGCCAGCAGTTTATATGGGGGGTACGGGCAGTACTTC. Amino acid sequence: CASSLYGGYGQYF.